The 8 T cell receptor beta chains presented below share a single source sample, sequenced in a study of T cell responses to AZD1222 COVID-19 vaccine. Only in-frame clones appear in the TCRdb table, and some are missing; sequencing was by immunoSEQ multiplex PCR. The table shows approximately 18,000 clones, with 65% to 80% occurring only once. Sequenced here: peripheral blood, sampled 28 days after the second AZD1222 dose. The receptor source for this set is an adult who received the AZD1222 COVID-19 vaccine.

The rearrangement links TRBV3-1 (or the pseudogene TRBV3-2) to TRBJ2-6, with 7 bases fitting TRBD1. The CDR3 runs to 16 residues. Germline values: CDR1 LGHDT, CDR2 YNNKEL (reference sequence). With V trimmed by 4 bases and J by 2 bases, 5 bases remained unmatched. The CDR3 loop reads CASSLGQAAGANVLTF. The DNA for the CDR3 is TGTGCCAGCAGCCTCGGACAGGCTGCTGGGGCCAACGTCCTGACTTTC.

DNA of the CDR3: TGTGCCAGCAGATTGCGACGGGGGGACGGTGAGCAGTTCTTC. Amino acid sequence: CASRLRRGDGEQFF. V usage is TRBV6-5 and J usage is TRBJ2-1, with 7 bases that match TRBD2. The CDR3 spans 14 residues. The junction had 11 bases not matched to a gene; V was cut back by 6 bases and J by 9 bases. Germline-derived CDR1 and CDR2 are MNHEY and SVGAGI.

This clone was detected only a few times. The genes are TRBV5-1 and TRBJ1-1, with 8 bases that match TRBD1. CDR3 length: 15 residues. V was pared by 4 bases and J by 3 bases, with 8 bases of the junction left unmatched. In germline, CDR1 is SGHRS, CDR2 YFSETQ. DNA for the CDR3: TGCGCCAGCAGCACTATGACAGGGGCCGACACTGAAGCTTTCTTT. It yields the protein CASSTMTGADTEAFF.

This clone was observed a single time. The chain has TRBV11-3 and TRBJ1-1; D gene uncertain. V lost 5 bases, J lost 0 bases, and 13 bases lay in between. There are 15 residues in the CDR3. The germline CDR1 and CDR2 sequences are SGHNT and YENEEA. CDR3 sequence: CASSPGEGMNTEAFF. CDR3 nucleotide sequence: TGTGCCAGCAGCCCCGGGGAGGGCATGAACACTGAAGCTTTCTTT.

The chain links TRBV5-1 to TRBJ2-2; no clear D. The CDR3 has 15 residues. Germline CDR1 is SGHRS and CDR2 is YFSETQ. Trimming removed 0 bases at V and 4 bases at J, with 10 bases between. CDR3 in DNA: TGCGCCAGCAGCTTGGATGGTTTTGGCACCGGGGAGCTGTTTTTT. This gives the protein CASSLDGFGTGELFF.

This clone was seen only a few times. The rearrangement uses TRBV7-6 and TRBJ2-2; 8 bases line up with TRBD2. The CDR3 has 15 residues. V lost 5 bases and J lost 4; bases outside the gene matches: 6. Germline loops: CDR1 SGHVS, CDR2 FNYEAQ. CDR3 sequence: CASSAGGRVTGELFF. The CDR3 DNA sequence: TGTGCCAGCAGCGCGGGGGGCAGGGTCACCGGGGAGCTGTTTTTT.

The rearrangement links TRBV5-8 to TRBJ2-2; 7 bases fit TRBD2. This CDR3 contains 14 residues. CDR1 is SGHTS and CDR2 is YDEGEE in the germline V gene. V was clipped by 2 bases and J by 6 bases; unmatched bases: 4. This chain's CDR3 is CASSFRLAPGELFF. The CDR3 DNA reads TGTGCCAGCAGCTTCAGACTAGCTCCCGGGGAGCTGTTTTTT.

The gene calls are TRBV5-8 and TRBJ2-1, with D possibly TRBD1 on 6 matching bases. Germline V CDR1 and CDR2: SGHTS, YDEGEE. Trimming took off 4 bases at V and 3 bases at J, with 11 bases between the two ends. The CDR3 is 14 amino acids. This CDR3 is CASSTGTLYNEQFF. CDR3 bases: TGTGCCAGCAGCACCGGGACACTCTACAATGAGCAGTTCTTC.